These 5 T cell receptor beta chains originate from one sample sequenced in a study of a mutant IDH1 vaccine in newly diagnosed glioma. Here immunoSEQ multiplex PCR was the method, and the copy in TCRdb shows in-frame clones only, minus some. The sample holds tens of thousands of clones, approximately 88% seen once. Stated time point: week 5, during vaccination. Vaccinated patients received 300 ug of mutant IDH1 20-mer peptide per dose, with topical imiquimod. What these receptors recognize is not known. The specimen was PBMCs, collected from a glioma patient whose treatment included an IDH1 peptide vaccine. All receptors derive from a man younger than 35 with glioma.

The chain combines TRBV4-2 with TRBJ1-4, with D uncertain. Trimming took 0 bases from V and 11 from J, leaving 10 bases between them. The CDR3 has 13 residues. Per the germline V gene, CDR1 is LGHNA and CDR2 is YNFKEQ. In DNA, the CDR3 is TGTGCCAGCAGCCAAGAGGAGGGCGGCAAACTGTTTTTT. It yields the protein CASSQEEGGKLFF.

The chain has TRBV6-6 and TRBJ1-5, with unresolved D. Per the germline V gene, CDR1 is MNHNY and CDR2 is SVGAGI (reference sequence). V lost 8 bases, J lost 4 bases, and 12 bases lay in between. This CDR3 has 13 residues. The DNA for the CDR3 is TGTGCCAGCTGCCCGAGGGTAAATCAGCCCCAGCATTTT. It codes for CASCPRVNQPQHF.

The chain links TRBV6-1 to TRBJ2-7; D is unclear. This CDR3 is built from 13 residues. Germline loops: CDR1 MNHNS, CDR2 SASEGT. V gave up 7 bases and J gave up 3 bases, with 13 bases separating them. The CDR3 DNA is TGTGCCAGCATTCAAAACATAGGCTACGAGCAGTACTTC. Translated: CASIQNIGYEQYF.

The chain combines TRBV4-1 with TRBJ1-1; tentatively, D is TRBD1 (5 bases). This CDR3 spans 15 amino acids. Germline V gene sequence: CDR1 MGHRA, CDR2 YSYEKL. Trimming pared 1 base from V and 8 bases from J, leaving 17 bases between. For the CDR3, the DNA is TGCGCCAGCAGCCAAGCCCCAGGGCAGGGTGTGGAAGCTTTCTTT. Its translation is CASSQAPGQGVEAFF.

The V call is TRBV7-2, the J call TRBJ1-5; D gene ambiguous. V gave up 1 base and J gave up 4 bases, with 5 bases separating them. The CDR3 is made up of 13 amino acids. In germline, CDR1 is SGHTA, CDR2 FQGNSA. The CDR3 loop reads CASSLGVNQPQHF. CDR3 bases: TGTGCCAGCAGCTTAGGAGTTAATCAGCCCCAGCATTTT.